This entry concerns a single T cell receptor (beta chain). The source of the sample is a study of human T cells and chemical hapten exposure. TCRdb re-called the RACE reads through MiXCR, storing one row per CDR3 protein. Of fewer than 150,000 distinct CDR3 sequences listed, around 13% are singletons. J lost 3 bases, V lost 0 bases, and 4 bases had no gene match. CDR3 length equals 15 residues. Per the germline V gene, CDR1 is SGHKS and CDR2 is YYEKEE (reference sequence). Time point here: patch test 1, 2 weeks after DPC sensitization. Treatment of the sample: therapeutic diphenylcyclopropenone sensitization with weekly scalp DPC.

The sequencing here drew on whole blood, taken in connection with sensitization to the hapten diphenylcyclopropenone (DPC). This receptor was taken from a man younger than 35 with alopecia areata. Some clones in this sample may be carry-over from other donors' samples. The genes are TRBV5-5 and TRBJ1-1, with 8 bases aligning to TRBD1. The CDR3 here is CASSLVTGQDTEAFF. CDR3 bases: TGTGCCAGCAGCTTGGTAACGGGACAGGACACTGAAGCTTTCTTT.